This entry lists 5 T cell receptor beta chains sequenced from one sample in a study of blood T cell repertoires in COVID-19. Profiled with immunoSEQ multiplex PCR; TCRdb holds only in-frame clones, not every one. The table records approximately 140,000 clones, roughly nine tenths of them present only once. Material: peripheral blood. The receptor set was obtained from a human donor with COVID-19, enrolled during active disease. The donor label of this sample is uncertain.

The chain links TRBV24-1 to TRBJ1-4, with D possibly matching TRBD1 (6 bases). Germline loops: CDR1 KGHDR, CDR2 SFDVKD. This CDR3 region has 13 residues. With 7 bases removed from V and 6 bases from J, the gap between germline ends came to 11 bases. CDR3 protein: CATRDSGDEKLFF. The CDR3 DNA sequence: TGTGCCACCAGGGACAGCGGGGATGAAAAACTGTTTTTT.

The chain recombines TRBV19 with TRBJ2-7; D unclear. The CDR3 loop spans 13 amino acids. The V gene lost 4 bases and the J gene lost 2 bases, with 9 bases spanning the gap. From germline, CDR1 is LNHDA and CDR2 SQIVND (reference sequence). The DNA for the CDR3 is TGTGCCAGTAGTAAGGTTCGGGCCTACGAGCAGTACTTC. This gives the protein CASSKVRAYEQYF.

In the case of this clone: The DNA is omitted, as the CDR3 cannot be located on it reliably, and the CDR3 follows TCRdb's listing. CDR3 residues: CASSFGGGSGYF. The rearrangement joins TRBV11-2 to TRBJ1-3. In germline, CDR1 is SGHAT, CDR2 FQNNGV. The CDR3 has 12 amino acids, counting both end residues.

This clone was detected only once. CDR3 bases: TGTGCCAGCAGCCCCGGCGGGGAGGTCGCAGATACGCAGTATTTT. Translating it yields CASSPGGEVADTQYF. The chain combines TRBV7-6 with TRBJ2-3; perhaps TRBD2 as D (6 bases). Trimming cost V 5 bases and J 4 bases, with 16 bases left between them. The CDR3 runs to 15 residues. The germline gives CDR1 SGHVS, CDR2 FNYEAQ.

This chain joins TRBV10-3 and TRBJ1-4; TRBD1 is a possible D gene (6 bases). The germline V gene has CDR1 ENHRY and CDR2 SYGVKD. This CDR3 is 12 amino acids long. The V and J ends lost 10 bases and 7 bases respectively, with 13 bases between them. The CDR3 reads CATAPRGEKLFF. Written as DNA, the CDR3 is TGTGCCACCGCCCCCAGGGGTGAAAAACTGTTTTTT.